This T cell receptor (beta chain) was recorded in a study of early stage breast cancer tumors. Study-level information: ER+/PR+/HER2- status applied to about 80% of the 16 invasive breast tumors. Each sample averaged around 9.4-fold read coverage. Overall study results and limits: In about 90% of the 16 patients, blood comparison separated tumor from normal breast. Most shared enriched TCRB sequences were commonly generated ones.

Concerning this clone: Its antigen is still unknown.

This CDR3 contains 17 residues. J was trimmed by 3 bases and V by 5 bases; bases with no gene match: 11. Germline V gives CDR1 MDHEN, CDR2 SYDVKM. This table comes from immunoSEQ multiplex PCR, and its TCRdb copy is limited to in-frame clones, with some not included. The sample contains about 17,000 clones, around four fifths of which appear only once. Material: blood. This chain uses TRBV28 with TRBJ2-2; 8 positions match TRBD1. The sequence was collected from a person aged 70 to 85 with breast cancer. The CDR3 spells CASSETGVWGDTGELFF. The CDR3, as DNA: TGTGCCAGCAGTGAGACAGGGGTGTGGGGAGACACCGGGGAGCTGTTTTTT.